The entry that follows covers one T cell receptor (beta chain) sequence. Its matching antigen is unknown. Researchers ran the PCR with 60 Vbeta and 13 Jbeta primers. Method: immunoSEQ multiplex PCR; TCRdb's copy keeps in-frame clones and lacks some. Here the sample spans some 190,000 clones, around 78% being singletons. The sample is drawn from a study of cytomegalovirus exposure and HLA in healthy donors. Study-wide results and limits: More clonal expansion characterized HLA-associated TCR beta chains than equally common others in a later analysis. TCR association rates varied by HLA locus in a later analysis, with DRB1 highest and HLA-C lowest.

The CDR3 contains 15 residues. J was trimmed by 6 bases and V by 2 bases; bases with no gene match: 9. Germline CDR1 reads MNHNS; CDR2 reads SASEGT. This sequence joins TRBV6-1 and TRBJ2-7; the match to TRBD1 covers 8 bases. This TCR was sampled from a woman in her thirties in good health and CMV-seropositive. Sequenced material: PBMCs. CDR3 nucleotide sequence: TGTGCCAGCAGTGAATATAGGACAGGGAGTCCCGAGCAGTACTTC. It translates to CASSEYRTGSPEQYF.